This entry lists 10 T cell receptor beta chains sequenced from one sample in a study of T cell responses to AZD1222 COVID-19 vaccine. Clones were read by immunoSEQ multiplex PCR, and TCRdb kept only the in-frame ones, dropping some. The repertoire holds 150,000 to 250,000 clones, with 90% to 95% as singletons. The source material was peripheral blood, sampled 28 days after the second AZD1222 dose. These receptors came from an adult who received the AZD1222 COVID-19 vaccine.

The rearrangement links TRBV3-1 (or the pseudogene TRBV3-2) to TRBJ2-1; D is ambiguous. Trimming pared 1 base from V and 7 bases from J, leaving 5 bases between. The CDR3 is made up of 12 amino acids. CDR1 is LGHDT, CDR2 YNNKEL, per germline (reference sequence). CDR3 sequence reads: CASSQVSNEQFF. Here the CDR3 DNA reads TGTGCCAGCAGCCAAGTTTCGAATGAGCAGTTCTTC.

As DNA, the CDR3 is TGCGCCAGCAGCTGGGGAGAAGTCCTCGTAAACAATGAGCAGTTCTTC. Its protein product is CASSWGEVLVNNEQFF. This chain connects TRBV5-1 to TRBJ2-1; D might be TRBD2 (5 bases). CDR3 size: 16 residues. The ends were cut back, 3 bases at V and 5 bases at J, with 18 bases in the middle. The germline V gene encodes CDR1 SGHRS and CDR2 YFSETQ.

CDR3 coding DNA: TGTGCCAGCGGGACTAGCGGGAGGGCAAAGCAGTTCTTC. This gives the protein CASGTSGRAKQFF. The J gene is TRBJ2-1, the V gene TRBV27; TRBD2 agrees at 16 bases. Germline CDR1 is MNHEY and CDR2 is SMNVEV (reference sequence). The CDR3 is 13 amino acids. V lost 8 bases and J lost 11; bases outside the gene matches: 3.

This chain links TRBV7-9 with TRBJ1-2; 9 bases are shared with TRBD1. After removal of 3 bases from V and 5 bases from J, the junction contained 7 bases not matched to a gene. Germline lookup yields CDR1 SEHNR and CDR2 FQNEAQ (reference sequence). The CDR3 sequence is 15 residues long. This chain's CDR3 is CASSLTGTGLYGYTF. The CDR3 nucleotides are TGTGCCAGCAGCTTGACCGGGACAGGGTTATATGGCTACACCTTC.

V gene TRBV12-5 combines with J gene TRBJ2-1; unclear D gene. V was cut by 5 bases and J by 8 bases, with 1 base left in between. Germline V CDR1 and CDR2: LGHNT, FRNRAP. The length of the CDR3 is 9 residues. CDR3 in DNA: TGTGCTAGTGGTCATGAGCAGTTCTTC. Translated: CASGHEQFF.

CDR3: CASSSQGGGNYNSPLHF. As DNA, the CDR3 is TGTGCCAGCAGCTCACAAGGAGGGGGCAACTATAATTCACCCCTCCACTTT. The chain couples TRBV9 to TRBJ1-6; TRBD1 matches at 7 bases. Germline V gives CDR1 SGDLS, CDR2 YYNGEE. The CDR3 runs to 17 residues. V shed 4 bases and J 3 bases; nucleotides not matched to a gene: 10.

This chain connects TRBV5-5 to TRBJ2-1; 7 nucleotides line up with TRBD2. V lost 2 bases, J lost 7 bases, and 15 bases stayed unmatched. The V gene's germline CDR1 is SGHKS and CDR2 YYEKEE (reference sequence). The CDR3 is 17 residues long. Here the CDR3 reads CASSFFGVRGSVNEQFF. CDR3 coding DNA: TGTGCCAGCAGCTTTTTCGGGGTCCGCGGGAGTGTGAATGAGCAGTTCTTC.

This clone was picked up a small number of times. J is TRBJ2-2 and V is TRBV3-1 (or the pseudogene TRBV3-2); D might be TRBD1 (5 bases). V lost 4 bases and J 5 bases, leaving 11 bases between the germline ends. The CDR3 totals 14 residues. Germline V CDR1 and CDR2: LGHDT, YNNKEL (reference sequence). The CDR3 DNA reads TGTGCCAGCAGCCGGGGCTCGCGAACCGGGGAGCTGTTTTTT. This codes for CASSRGSRTGELFF.

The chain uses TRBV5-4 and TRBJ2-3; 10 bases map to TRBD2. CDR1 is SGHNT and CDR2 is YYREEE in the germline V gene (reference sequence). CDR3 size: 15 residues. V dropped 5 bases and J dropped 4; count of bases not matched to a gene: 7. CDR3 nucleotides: TGTGCCAGCAGGCCTGGGACTAGCGCTTCAGATACGCAGTATTTT. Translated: CASRPGTSASDTQYF.

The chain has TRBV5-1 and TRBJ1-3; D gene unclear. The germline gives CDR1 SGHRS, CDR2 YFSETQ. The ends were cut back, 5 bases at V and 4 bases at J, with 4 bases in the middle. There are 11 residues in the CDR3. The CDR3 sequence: CASREGNTIYF. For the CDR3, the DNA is TGCGCCAGCAGGGAGGGAAACACCATATATTTT.